These 10 T cell receptor beta chains were sequenced from one sample in a study of regulatory T cells in long-lasting Graves disease (dated by TCRdb to the early 2020s). Library prep was done by multiplex PCR. Sequencing took place on an Illumina HiSeq 4000. iRepertoire HTBI primers and Arm-PCR amplification of CDR3 regions were used to construct TCR beta libraries. The raw public data were reprocessed by TCRdb itself: fastp quality trimming at Q25, MiXCR clonotype calling, in-frame beta chains only. Entries are consolidated by CDR3 protein sequence, retaining the most common genes and DNA. In all, the sample holds 530,000 or so distinct CDR3 sequences, and roughly 14% of those were seen once. Of the sample, roughly a tenth falls within the top ten clones. In the paper's terms, the time point label means: newly diagnosed GD, antithyroid drugs for less than 3 months. RNA was extracted from PBMCs in TRIzol for both TCR sequencing and RNA sequencing.

The sample also formed part of further work on T cells in Graves' hyperthyroidism and ophthalmopathy.

The sample was peripheral blood mononuclear cells (PBMCs), taken at new diagnosis, from a patient treated with antithyroid drugs. The source of these receptors is a man under 40 with Graves disease. Donor details come from another sample of the same person, matched by shared clones.

This clonotype was counted many times. The J gene is TRBJ2-7, the V gene TRBV5-1; possibly TRBD2 for D (6 bases). V dropped 4 bases and J dropped 4 bases, with 18 bases sitting between them. This CDR3 spans 15 amino acids. Germline CDR1 is SGHRS and CDR2 is YFSETQ. CDR3 nucleotide sequence: TGCGCCAGCAGCCCGCGGGGTGCAAGGGGTTACGAGCAGTACTTC. Encoded protein: CASSPRGARGYEQYF.

This clonotype was found many times. CDR3 amino acids: CAWSLAEIFGLEAFF. The DNA of the CDR3 is TGTGCCTGGAGTTTGGCTGAGATTTTCGGCCTTGAAGCTTTCTTT. The rearrangement links TRBV30 to TRBJ1-1; D gene uncertain. Germline V gives CDR1 GTSNPN, CDR2 SVGIG (reference sequence). The CDR3 spans 15 residues. The ends were cut back, 2 bases at V and 7 bases at J, with 20 bases in the middle. Looking up the rest from reference TRBV30 and TRBJ1-1 gives the full variable domain: SQTIHQWPATLVQPVGSPLSLECTVEGTSNPNLYWYRQAAGRGLQLLFYSVGIGQISSEVPQNLSASRPQDRQFILSSKKLLLSDSGFYLCAWSLAEIFGLEAFFGQGTRLTVV.

This clonotype was observed at least ten times. For the CDR3, the DNA is TGTGCCAGCAGCTTAAGGGGGGGGTCTTTTCGGGAGCAGTTCTTC. Its protein is CASSLRGGSFREQFF. The J gene is TRBJ2-1, the V gene TRBV11-3, with D possibly TRBD2 on 7 matching bases. Germline V gene data show CDR1 as SGHNT and CDR2 as YENEEA. The V gene lost 2 bases and the J gene lost 10 bases, with 18 bases spanning the gap. The length of the CDR3 is 15 residues.

The sample holds many counts of this clonotype. The chain joins TRBV30 to TRBJ2-7; D unclear. Germline loops: CDR1 GTSNPN, CDR2 SVGIG (reference sequence). Between the trimmed V and J ends, which lost 4 bases and 2 bases, there was a span of 9 bases. The CDR3 runs to 12 residues. The CDR3 coding sequence is TGTGCCTGGAACTCCCGGGCCTACGAGCAGTACTTC. Residues: CAWNSRAYEQYF.

The chain couples TRBV25-1 to TRBJ2-7, with TRBD2 matching over 8 bases. The CDR3 is made up of 15 amino acids. Germline V lookup: CDR1 MGHDK, CDR2 SYGVNS. The V gene end was trimmed by 3 bases and the J gene end by 3 bases; junction bases not matched to a gene: 7. The CDR3 DNA is TGTGCCAGCAGTGATGCTCTCGCGGGAGGCTACGAGCAGTACTTC. This gives the protein CASSDALAGGYEQYF.

This clonotype was seen many times. The rearrangement uses TRBV27 and TRBJ1-2; the match to TRBD1 covers 7 bases. The CDR3 consists of 13 residues. Trimming took 5 bases from V and 4 from J; bases not matched to a gene: 4. Germline V gene lookup returns CDR1 MNHEY and CDR2 SMNVEV (reference sequence). CDR3 protein: CASSPGGVYGYTF. The DNA of the CDR3 is TGTGCCAGCAGTCCAGGGGGGGTCTATGGCTACACCTTC.

This clonotype was detected many times. This chain joins TRBV27 and TRBJ1-5; D gene uncertain. The CDR3 covers 13 residues. Per germline, CDR1 MNHEY and CDR2 SMNVEV (reference sequence). V was clipped by 4 bases and J by 3 bases, with 7 bases between them. CDR3 nucleotides: TGTGCCAGCAGTTACGCGTTCAATCAGCCCCAGCATTTT. Residues: CASSYAFNQPQHF.

This clonotype was found many times. One end of the junction is discordant with germline, which a read error may explain. The V and J genes are TRBV5-1 and TRBJ2-1; 8 positions agree with TRBD1. The CDR3 length is 15 residues. Per the germline V gene, CDR1 is SGHRS and CDR2 is YFSETQ. Written as DNA, the CDR3 is TGTGCCAGCAGCTACCGACAGGGGTTGGGCAATGAGCAGTTCTTC. Translation: CASSYRQGLGNEQFF.

This chain joins TRBV18 and TRBJ2-7; D not resolved. Per germline, CDR1 KGHSH and CDR2 LQKENI. Trimming took off 2 bases at V and 6 bases at J, with 17 bases between the two ends. The CDR3 length is 15 residues. The CDR3 spells CASSPSFFVDGEQYF. CDR3 nucleotides: TGTGCCAGCTCACCATCCTTTTTCGTTGACGGCGAGCAGTACTTC.

This clonotype has a count of ten or more. This chain links TRBV6-2 or TRBV6-3 with TRBJ2-5; perhaps TRBD2 as D (6 bases). Trimming stripped 5 bases from V and 3 bases from J, with 19 bases between. The CDR3 contains 16 residues. CDR1 and CDR2 from the germline V gene are MNHEY and SVGEGT. CDR3 region: CASSQFIEDYEETQYF. As DNA, the CDR3 is TGTGCCAGCAGTCAATTTATAGAGGACTACGAAGAGACCCAGTACTTC.